This T cell receptor (beta chain) was sequenced in a study of blood T cells in healthy people across ages. Whole-study findings and limits: Expanded clonotype shifts may have been confounded, as the donors had an unknown CMV status. Roughly linear declines in TCR beta diversity per million T cells occurred with age.

Note on this clonotype: What it binds is not known. A read error may account for a junction end that differs from germline.

Germline CDR1 reads SGHTA; CDR2 reads FQGNSA. The CDR3 extends over 16 amino acids. For the second PCR, which ran for roughly 6 to 12 cycles, a sample-barcoded 5' primer and a J-beta primer mix were used. Each cDNA molecule, via a template-switch adaptor with 12 random nucleotides, was tagged. TCRdb reprocessed the 5' RACE reads with MiXCR, giving one entry per CDR3 protein. Counted here are hundreds of thousands of distinct CDR3 sequences, 49% occurring once; the ten biggest clones make up 30% to 35%. This receptor was taken from a woman aged 55-75 years in good health. V gene TRBV7-2 combines with J gene TRBJ2-7, with 8 nucleotides matching TRBD2. The material sequenced was blood. In DNA form, the CDR3 reads TGTGCCTGCAGCTTAGGCCTAGCGGGTGGGTCCTACGAGCAGTACTTC. Protein: CACSLGLAGGSYEQYF.